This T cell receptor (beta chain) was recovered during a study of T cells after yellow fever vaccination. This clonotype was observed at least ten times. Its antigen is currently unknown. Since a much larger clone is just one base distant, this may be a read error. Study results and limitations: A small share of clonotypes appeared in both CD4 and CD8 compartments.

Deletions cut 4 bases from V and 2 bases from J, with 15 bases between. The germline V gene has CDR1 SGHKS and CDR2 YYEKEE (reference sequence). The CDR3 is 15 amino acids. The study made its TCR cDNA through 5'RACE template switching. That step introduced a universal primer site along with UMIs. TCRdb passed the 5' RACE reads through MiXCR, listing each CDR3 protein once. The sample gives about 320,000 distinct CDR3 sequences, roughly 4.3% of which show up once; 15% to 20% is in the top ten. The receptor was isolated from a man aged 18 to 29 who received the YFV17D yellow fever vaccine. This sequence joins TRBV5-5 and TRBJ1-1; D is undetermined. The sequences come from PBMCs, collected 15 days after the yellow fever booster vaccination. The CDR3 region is CASSLVGLLNTEAFF. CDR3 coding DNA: TGTGCCAGCAGCCTTGTTGGGCTGCTTAACACTGAAGCTTTCTTT.